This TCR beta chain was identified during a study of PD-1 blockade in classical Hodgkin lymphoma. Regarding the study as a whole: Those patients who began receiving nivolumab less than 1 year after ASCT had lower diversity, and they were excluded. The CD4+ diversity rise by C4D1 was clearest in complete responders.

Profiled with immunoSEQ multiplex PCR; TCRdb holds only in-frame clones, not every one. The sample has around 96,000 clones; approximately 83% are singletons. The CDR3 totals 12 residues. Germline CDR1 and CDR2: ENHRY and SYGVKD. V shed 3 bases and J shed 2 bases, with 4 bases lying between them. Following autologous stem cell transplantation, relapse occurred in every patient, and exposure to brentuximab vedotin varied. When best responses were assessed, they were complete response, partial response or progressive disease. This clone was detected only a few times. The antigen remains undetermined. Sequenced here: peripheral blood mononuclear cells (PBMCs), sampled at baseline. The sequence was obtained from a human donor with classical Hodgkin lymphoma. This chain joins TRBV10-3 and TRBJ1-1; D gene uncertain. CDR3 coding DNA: TGTGCCATCAGTGACAGTAACACTGAAGCTTTCTTT. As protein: CAISDSNTEAFF.